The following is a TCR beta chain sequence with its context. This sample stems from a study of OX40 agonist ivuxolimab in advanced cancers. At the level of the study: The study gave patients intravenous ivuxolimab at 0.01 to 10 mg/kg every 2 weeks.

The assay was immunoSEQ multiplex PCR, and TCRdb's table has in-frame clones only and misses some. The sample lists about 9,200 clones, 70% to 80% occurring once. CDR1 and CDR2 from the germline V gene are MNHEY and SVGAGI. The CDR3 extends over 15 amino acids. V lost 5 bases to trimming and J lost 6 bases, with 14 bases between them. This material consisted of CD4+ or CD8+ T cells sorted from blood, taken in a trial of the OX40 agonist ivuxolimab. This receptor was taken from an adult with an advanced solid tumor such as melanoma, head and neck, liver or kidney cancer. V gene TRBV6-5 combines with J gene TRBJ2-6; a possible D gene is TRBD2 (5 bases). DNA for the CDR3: TGTGCCAGCAGTAGAGGGAGTTCCCAGGCCAACGTCCTGACTTTC. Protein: CASSRGSSQANVLTF.